These 24 T cell receptor beta chains share one sample of origin, sequenced in a study of cytomegalovirus exposure and HLA in healthy donors. Clones were sequenced by immunoSEQ multiplex PCR, and TCRdb holds only the in-frame ones, with some missing. Of about 240,000 clones listed, approximately 83% were seen once; the top ten hold over 0.95%. Sample: PBMCs. The receptors shown here come from a woman aged 30 to 39 in good health and CMV-seropositive.

V is TRBV30 and J is TRBJ1-4; D ambiguous. V was clipped by 3 bases and J by 8 bases, with 10 bases between them. Per germline, CDR1 GTSNPN and CDR2 SVGIG (reference sequence). The CDR3 runs to 12 residues. The CDR3 is CAWRAPREKLFF. The CDR3 nucleotides are TGTGCCTGGAGGGCTCCGCGGGAAAAACTGTTTTTT. Together with reference TRBV30 and TRBJ1-4, the CDR3 gives the full variable domain: SQTIHQWPATLVQPVGSPLSLECTVEGTSNPNLYWYRQAAGRGLQLLFYSVGIGQISSEVPQNLSASRPQDRQFILSSKKLLLSDSGFYLCAWRAPREKLFFGSGTQLSVL.

The V gene is TRBV20-1, the J gene TRBJ2-7, with D unclear. The CDR3 is made up of 11 amino acids. CDR1 and CDR2 (germline): DFQATT, SNEGSKA (reference sequence). Trimming removed 3 bases at V and 5 bases at J, with 8 bases between. The CDR3 reads CSASDRDEQYF. In DNA form, the CDR3 reads TGCAGTGCTAGTGATCGGGACGAGCAGTACTTC.

The chain is built from TRBV18 and TRBJ2-1, with 10 positions matching TRBD2. The ends lost 3 bases at V and 4 bases at J; junction bases unmatched: 6. This CDR3 is built from 16 residues. Germline V gives CDR1 KGHSH, CDR2 LQKENI. CDR3 sequence: CASSPPGLAEYNEQFF. The CDR3 region has the DNA TGTGCCAGCTCACCGCCCGGACTAGCGGAGTACAATGAGCAGTTCTTC.

The chain is built from TRBV10-2 and TRBJ2-7; 8 nucleotides agree with TRBD2. The germline CDR1 and CDR2 sequences are WSHSY and SAAADI. V was pared by 3 bases and J by 2 bases, with 3 bases of the junction left unmatched. This CDR3 spans 14 amino acids. CDR3 in DNA: TGCGCCAGCAGTGAAGCGGGACTAGCCTACGAGCAGTACTTC. This codes for CASSEAGLAYEQYF.

The chain combines TRBV25-1 with TRBJ2-1; D gene uncertain. V was shortened by 6 bases and J by 0 bases, with 15 bases between the two germline ends. Germline V gives CDR1 MGHDK, CDR2 SYGVNS. This CDR3 region has 16 residues. DNA for the CDR3: TGTGCCAGCAGCCACCCAGCGCGGAGCTCCTACAATGAGCAGTTCTTC. Translated: CASSHPARSSYNEQFF.

This chain links TRBV6-1 with TRBJ1-1; maybe TRBD1 (5 bases). The CDR3 runs 14 residues. Trimming removed 2 bases from V and 1 base from J, with 8 bases in between. Germline lookup yields CDR1 MNHNS and CDR2 SASEGT. The CDR3 bases are TGTGCCAGCAGTGAACGGGGGTGGAACACTGAAGCTTTCTTT. Translation gives CASSERGWNTEAFF.

This clone was seen just once. The gene calls are TRBV21-1 and TRBJ2-1; the D segment call TRBD1 is taken from the table without a DNA check. TRBV21-1 is reported as a pseudogene. The CDR3 sequence is 20 residues long. CDR3: CASSIYGRRLPCGIYNEQFF. DNA of the CDR3: TGTGCCAGCAGCATCTATGGGCGCAGGCTCCCCTGTGGAATATACAATGAGCAGTTCTTC.

In this sample, this clone turned up a few times. The rearrangement links TRBV18 to TRBJ1-2; 7 bases are shared with TRBD1. V shed 2 bases, J shed 4 bases, and the junction held 10 bases outside the gene matches. The CDR3 runs to 16 residues. Germline V gene lookup returns CDR1 KGHSH and CDR2 LQKENI. CDR3 nucleotide sequence: TGTGCCAGCTCACCATTAGGAGAAGGGGGCTCCTATGGCTACACCTTC. It specifies CASSPLGEGGSYGYTF.

For the CDR3, the DNA is TGTGCCAGCAGTGAAGCCGCCCGGGGGCAGCCCCAGCATTTT. Amino acids: CASSEAARGQPQHF. This chain connects TRBV6-1 to TRBJ1-5; TRBD1 is a possible D gene (5 bases). CDR3 length: 14 residues. The germline gives CDR1 MNHNS, CDR2 SASEGT. V was trimmed by 0 bases and J by 7 bases, leaving 10 bases between them.

The chain recombines TRBV19 with TRBJ2-3, with 12 nucleotides matching TRBD2. Germline V lookup: CDR1 LNHDA, CDR2 SQIVND (reference sequence). The CDR3 sequence is 16 residues long. The V gene end was trimmed by 5 bases and the J gene end by 2 bases; junction bases not matched to a gene: 5. CDR3 DNA sequence: TGTGCCAGTAGTTATCTAGCGGGAGGGCCCACAGATACGCAGTATTTT. Amino acid sequence: CASSYLAGGPTDTQYF.

The chain recombines TRBV5-1 with TRBJ1-1; D is possibly TRBD1 (5 bases). This CDR3 spans 14 amino acids. Germline V gene lookup returns CDR1 SGHRS and CDR2 YFSETQ. V lost 4 bases and J lost 1, with 11 bases in between. The CDR3 DNA follows: TGCGCCAGCAGCCGATCGACAGAGAACACTGAAGCTTTCTTT. It translates to CASSRSTENTEAFF.

In this sample, this clone turned up once. The V and J genes are TRBV18 and TRBJ1-3, with D perhaps matching TRBD1 (5 bases). V gave up 4 bases and J gave up 2 bases, with 6 bases separating them. Germline V gene lookup returns CDR1 KGHSH and CDR2 LQKENI. This CDR3 region has 13 residues. CDR3 loop: CASSQGPGNTIYF. The CDR3 DNA is TGTGCCAGCTCACAGGGGCCTGGAAACACCATATATTTT.

This clone was detected only once. The gene calls are TRBV5-4 and TRBJ2-1, with 7 bases identical to TRBD2. J lost 2 bases, V lost 0 bases, and 5 bases had no gene match. The CDR3 extends over 16 amino acids. In germline, CDR1 is SGHNT, CDR2 YYREEE (reference sequence). The CDR3 DNA reads as TGTGCCAGCAGCTTGGTTGCGGGAGAGACCTACAATGAGCAGTTCTTC. Residues: CASSLVAGETYNEQFF.

The V call is TRBV9, the J call TRBJ2-7; 7 bases line up with TRBD1. CDR3 size: 16 residues. The germline V gene has CDR1 SGDLS and CDR2 YYNGEE. V lost 0 bases, J lost 3 bases, and 9 bases stayed unmatched. The CDR3 DNA follows: TGTGCCAGCAGCGTAGGCGCCAGGGGGTTTTACTACGAGCAGTACTTC. Translating it yields CASSVGARGFYYEQYF.

The chain recombines TRBV4-1 with TRBJ2-3; D is unclear. Trimming stripped 3 bases from V and 0 bases from J, with 7 bases between. The CDR3 loop spans 14 amino acids. Germline V CDR1 and CDR2: MGHRA, YSYEKL. The CDR3 reads CASSQAPSTDTQYF. The CDR3 coding sequence is TGCGCCAGCAGCCAGGCCCCGAGCACAGATACGCAGTATTTT.

This chain joins TRBV27 and TRBJ2-1, with TRBD1 matching over 11 bases. There are 18 residues in the CDR3. Germline CDR1 reads MNHEY; CDR2 reads SMNVEV (reference sequence). Losses at the gene ends were 8 bases for V and 5 bases for J; bases not matched to a gene: 17. CDR3 nucleotide sequence: TGTGCCAGCCCGACCGGGACAGGGGGGTTTTTGGACGACAATGAGCAGTTCTTC. It yields the protein CASPTGTGGFLDDNEQFF.

The chain uses TRBV27 and TRBJ2-7, with TRBD2 identical over 11 bases. Germline values: CDR1 MNHEY, CDR2 SMNVEV (reference sequence). V shed 8 bases, J shed 2 bases, and the junction held 11 bases outside the gene matches. The CDR3 contains 16 residues. The CDR3 loop is CASSSAGTSGTYEQYF. CDR3 in DNA: TGTGCCAGCTCTAGCGCCGGGACTAGCGGAACCTACGAGCAGTACTTC.

V usage is TRBV29-1 and J usage is TRBJ1-1; TRBD1 might be the D (5 bases). In germline, CDR1 is SQVTM, CDR2 ANQGSEA. The CDR3 runs 13 residues. Deletions cut 3 bases from V and 6 bases from J, with 14 bases between. The CDR3 DNA reads as TGCAGCGTTGAGGGGGACTTTGGCGCTGAAGCTTTCTTT. Encoded protein: CSVEGDFGAEAFF.

The genes are TRBV2 and TRBJ2-1; tentatively, D is TRBD1 (5 bases). CDR3 size: 15 residues. The ends were cut back, 6 bases at V and 0 bases at J, with 12 bases in the middle. Germline assignment: CDR1 SNHLY and CDR2 FYNNEI. The CDR3 nucleotides are TGTGCCAGCAGCCTAGACAGTTTCTCCTACAATGAGCAGTTCTTC. Its protein product is CASSLDSFSYNEQFF.

The rearrangement joins TRBV27 to TRBJ2-7; D is perhaps TRBD1 (6 bases). The germline V gene encodes CDR1 MNHEY and CDR2 SMNVEV (reference sequence). This CDR3 region has 14 residues. Trimming cost V 4 bases and J 6 bases, with 16 bases left between them. The CDR3 DNA is TGTGCCAGCAGTTCTACAGGGTATCTGGGCGAGCAGTACTTC. It is translated as CASSSTGYLGEQYF.

The chain joins TRBV2 to TRBJ1-1; a weak D match, TRBD1 (5 bases). V was pared by 6 bases and J by 4 bases, with 12 bases between. The CDR3 runs to 13 residues. Germline lookup yields CDR1 SNHLY and CDR2 FYNNEI. The chain's CDR3 is CASSKTVPTEAFF. The CDR3, as DNA: TGTGCCAGCAGCAAGACAGTTCCCACTGAAGCTTTCTTT.

This clone was counted a few times. The chain carries TRBV4-1 and TRBJ1-1; tentative D call: TRBD1 (5 bases). The CDR3 has 13 amino acids. Germline V lookup: CDR1 MGHRA, CDR2 YSYEKL. V was trimmed by 3 bases and J by 3 bases, leaving 8 bases between them. The CDR3 loop reads CASSQGGYTEAFF. CDR3 sequence (DNA): TGCGCCAGCAGCCAGGGGGGATACACTGAAGCTTTCTTT.

On this clone itself: This sample includes further DNA sequences coding for the same CDR3. The gene calls are TRBV28 and TRBJ2-7; 12 nucleotides match TRBD2. Germline V gene data show CDR1 as MDHEN and CDR2 as SYDVKM. V lost 4 bases to trimming and J lost 3 bases; unmatched junction nucleotides: 4. The CDR3 contains 15 residues. The CDR3 reads CASSSPGLAGYEQYF. In nucleotides, the CDR3 is TGTGCCAGCAGTTCCCCGGGACTAGCGGGCTACGAGCAGTACTTC.

In DNA, the CDR3 is TGTGCCAGCAGTTTATTGGGACTAGCGAGTGGGGGGAACGAGCAGTACTTC. It specifies CASSLLGLASGGNEQYF. The chain employs TRBV27 and TRBJ2-7, with 10 bases that match TRBD2. Germline V gives CDR1 MNHEY, CDR2 SMNVEV (reference sequence). CDR3 length: 17 amino acids. After removal of 1 base from V and 5 bases from J, the junction contained 11 bases not matched to a gene.